Listed below are T cell receptor beta chains from one sample, sequenced in a study of cytomegalovirus exposure and HLA in healthy donors. Generated by immunoSEQ multiplex PCR, the TCRdb table keeps only in-frame clones and is missing some. Counted here are some 130,000 clones, 76% occurring once; the ten biggest clones make up 2.5% to 3.5%. The sequenced material came from PBMCs. The receptor source for this set is a man aged 40-50 years in good health and CMV-seronegative. Both conserved end residues are part of each CDR3. A D gene is named only where the DNA matches it firmly. The size field is filled for only some rows; it gives once, few, many or a size class.

>.|TRBJ2-7|TRBD1|TRBV2
TGTGCCAGCAGTGTCTCTCAGGGGGCCGTCTACGAGCAGTACTTC
CASSVSQGAVYEQYF
>few|TRBJ1-5|TRBD1|TRBV2
TGTGCCAGCAGTGAGCTCAGGGGGGCTTTTATTGGCAATCAGCCCCAGCATTTT
CASSELRGAFIGNQPQHF
>.|TRBJ2-7|.|TRBV7-2
TGTGCCAGCAGCTTAGCCCCAGGGCTCTACGAGCAGTACTTC
CASSLAPGLYEQYF
>.|TRBJ2-7|TRBD2|TRBV2
TGTGCCAGCAGTGAAGGGGGACTAGTCACCTACGAGCAGTACTTC
CASSEGGLVTYEQYF
>.|TRBJ1-2|.|TRBV7-9
TGTGCCAGCAGCCCCGGACAGACCTATGGCTACACCTTC
CASSPGQTYGYTF
>.|TRBJ1-5|.|TRBV7-8
TGTGCCAGCAGCTTAGTTTACTTTGAACAGCCCCAGCATTTT
CASSLVYFEQPQHF
>.|TRBJ1-3|.|TRBV6-5
TGTGCCAGCAGTACTCAATACTCTGGAAACACCATATATTTT
CASSTQYSGNTIYF
>.|TRBJ2-7|TRBD1|TRBV27
TGTGCCAGCAGTTTCAACCGGGACAGGGGGTACGAGCAGTACTTC
CASSFNRDRGYEQYF
>few|TRBJ1-1|TRBD1|TRBV5-1
TGCGCCAGCAGCCGGGACAGATTGAACACTGAAGCTTTCTTT
CASSRDRLNTEAFF
>few|TRBJ1-1|.|TRBV11-2
TGTGCCAGCAGCTTACAGGGGAACACTGAAGCTTTCTTT
CASSLQGNTEAFF
>.|TRBJ2-6|TRBD2|TRBV4-3
TGCGCCAGCAGCCTAAACTGGCTAGCGGGGGGGTCTGGGGCCAACGTCCTGACTTTC
CASSLNWLAGGSGANVLTF
>.|TRBJ1-4|TRBD1|TRBV20-1
TGCAGTGCGAGGGACAGGGAAAAACTGTTTTTT
CSARDREKLFF
>few|TRBJ1-1|.|TRBV7-9
TGTGCCAGCATGAAAGGGACATTTCCCATGAACACTGAAGCTTTCTTT
CASMKGTFPMNTEAFF
>once|TRBJ2-1|TRBD1|TRBV15
TGTGCCACCAGCAGTCCCCAGGGGGTAGTCAATGAGCAGTTCTTC
CATSSPQGVVNEQFF
>.|TRBJ2-5|.|TRBV6-5
TGTGCCAGCAGTTACGTGGCTAGAAAAGAGACCCAGTACTTC
CASSYVARKETQYF
>.|TRBJ1-5|TRBD1|TRBV19
TGTGCCAGTAGCGGGACAGTCGATCAGCCCCAGCATTTT
CASSGTVDQPQHF
>.|TRBJ2-3|.|TRBV2
TGTGCCAGCACGAGACTACGAGATACGCAGTATTTT
CASTRLRDTQYF
>.|TRBJ2-7|.|TRBV6-5
TGTGCCAGCAGTTACTCGATTATTGGGGCTTCCTACGAGCAGTACTTC
CASSYSIIGASYEQYF
>once|TRBJ2-5|TRBD1|TRBV4-1
TGCGCCAGCAGCCCTTGGGGGACAGGGGGCGGGGAGACCCAGTACTTC
CASSPWGTGGGETQYF
>.|TRBJ1-5|TRBD1|TRBV28
TGTGCCAGCAGTTTACCACAGGGGCGTTTGAGCAATCAGCCCCAGCATTTT
CASSLPQGRLSNQPQHF
>.|TRBJ1-1|TRBD1|TRBV5-1
TGCGCCAGCAGCTTCACAGGGGGCGGGCGGAACACTGAAGCTTTCTTT
CASSFTGGGRNTEAFF
>.|TRBJ2-3|TRBD2|TRBV9
TGTGCCAGCAGCGCCCGGGAGGGGGACCCCACCACAGATACGCAGTATTTT
CASSAREGDPTTDTQYF
>.|TRBJ1-1|.|TRBV23-1
TGCGCCAGCACCCTCAGCTGGGCCGGGAACACTGAAGCTTTCTTT
CASTLSWAGNTEAFF
>.|TRBJ1-5|.|TRBV18
TGTGCCAGCTCACCATACACCAATCAGCCCCAGCATTTT
CASSPYTNQPQHF
>.|TRBJ1-1|TRBD1|TRBV29-1
TGCAGCGGTGCTACAGGGGGTGGAAGAGAAGCTTTCTTT
CSGATGGGREAFF
>.|TRBJ2-7|TRBD1|TRBV18
TGTGCCAGCTCGCCGGGACAGGGGGCCTACGAGCAGTACTTC
CASSPGQGAYEQYF
>.|TRBJ2-5|TRBD2|TRBV30
TGTGCCTGGAGCGCCCTAGCGGGGACCCTGGAGACCCAGTACTTC
CAWSALAGTLETQYF
>.|TRBJ1-2|.|TRBV5-6
TGTGCCAGCAGCTTCACACCGAATTCTAACTATGGCTACACCTTC
CASSFTPNSNYGYTF
>.|TRBJ2-7|TRBD2|TRBV27
TGTGCCAGCAGTTCTCTATCCGGGACTAGCGGGGACCACGAGCAGTACTTC
CASSSLSGTSGDHEQYF
>.|TRBJ2-3|.|TRBV7-3
TGTGCCAGCAGCTCGGGACAAAGCACAGATACGCAGTATTTT
CASSSGQSTDTQYF
>once|TRBJ2-3|TRBD1|TRBV7-2
TGTGCCAGCAGCTTAGCAGGGGGCTCAGATACGCAGTATTTT
CASSLAGGSDTQYF
>.|TRBJ2-1|TRBD2|TRBV5-6
TGTGCCAGCAGCCCCGGGGGTAGCGGGAGCAATGAGCAGTTCTTC
CASSPGGSGSNEQFF
>.|TRBJ2-3|.|TRBV7-7
TGTGCCAGCAGCCCACGAGGGTCAGATACGCAGTATTTT
CASSPRGSDTQYF
>few|TRBJ2-7|TRBD2|TRBV7-9
TGTGCCAGCAGCCCCAAGCGGGAGGGGGTCGACGAGCAGTACTTC
CASSPKREGVDEQYF
>.|TRBJ1-1|TRBD1|TRBV7-6
TGTGCCAGCAGCTTAGAGACAGGGGGGGGCACTGAAGCTTTCTTT
CASSLETGGGTEAFF
>.|TRBJ2-7|TRBD1|TRBV10-3
TGTGCCATCAGTGAGTCACCAGGACAGGGGAAAAACTCCTACGAGCAGTACTTC
CAISESPGQGKNSYEQYF
>.|TRBJ1-1|TRBD1|TRBV6-6
TGTGCCAGCACCGGGGACAGGGAGGGCACTGAAGCTTTCTTT
CASTGDREGTEAFF
>.|TRBJ2-1|.|TRBV9
TGTGCCAGTAAGCCGGCAACTGGAGTAGCATCACTACTCGTCGATGAGCAGTTCTTC
CASKPATGVASLLVDEQFF
>once|TRBJ2-1|.|TRBV7-3
TGTGCCAGCAGCTTTACGCAGGCGGGGAATGAGCAGTTCTTC
CASSFTQAGNEQFF
>.|TRBJ2-3|TRBD2|TRBV29-1
TGCAGCGTTGAAGATCTGGAGGGGGTAGCGGGAGGTGACGCAGATACGCAGTATTTT
CSVEDLEGVAGGDADTQYF
>.|TRBJ1-2|TRBD1|TRBV6-1
TGTGCCAGCAGTGGTCGGACAGGGGGCGCCGATGGCTACACCTTC
CASSGRTGGADGYTF
>.|TRBJ1-1|.|TRBV2
TGTGCCAGCAAGGACCTACAGGCGATGGCTGAAGCTTTCTTT
CASKDLQAMAEAFF
>few|TRBJ2-7|TRBD2|TRBV29-1
TGCAGCGTTGAAGGACTAGCGGGAGGGTACGAGCAGTACTTC
CSVEGLAGGYEQYF
>.|TRBJ1-5|.|TRBV7-9
TGTGCCAGCAGCTTAGGTTCAGAAAAAAGGCCCCAGCATTTT
CASSLGSEKRPQHF
>.|TRBJ2-7|.|TRBV28
TGTGCCAGCAGTCCCCAGGGGACAAGCCACGAGCAGTACTTC
CASSPQGTSHEQYF
>.|TRBJ2-1|.|TRBV11-2
TGTGCCAGCAGCTTAATGGCTAGTCGGCTGGATGAGCAGTTCTTC
CASSLMASRLDEQFF
>.|TRBJ2-7|.|TRBV5-1
TGCGCCAGCAGCTTGGGACAGTCATACGAGCAGTACTTC
CASSLGQSYEQYF
>.|TRBJ2-5|TRBD1|TRBV30
TGTGCCTGGAGCACGGGACAGGGGGCAAAGACCCAGTACTTC
CAWSTGQGAKTQYF
>.|TRBJ2-2|.|TRBV27
TGTGCCACCTCCTCCCGGCAGGGGTTGGGCACCGGGGAGCTGTTTTTT
CATSSRQGLGTGELFF
>.|TRBJ1-1|.|TRBV13
TGTGCCAGCAGCCGGGGGGCCGGGGACACTGAAGCTTTCTTT
CASSRGAGDTEAFF
>.|TRBJ2-1|TRBD2|TRBV30
TGTGCCTGGAGCCCAGAGCGGGGGGGCCTCGATGAGCAGTTCTTC
CAWSPERGGLDEQFF